This T cell receptor (beta chain) is from a study of T cells after yellow fever vaccination. General study points: Weaker, the secondary response peaked sooner, at day 5 versus 15. Sorted repertoires could include abundant contaminating clonotypes from bulk cells.

It was through 5'RACE template switching that TCR cDNA was made, with a universal primer site and UMIs added. TCRdb re-called the 5' RACE reads through MiXCR, storing one row per CDR3 protein. Seen here are 120,000 or so distinct CDR3 sequences, around 15% observed once, and the top ten hold about 42%. J gave up 5 bases and V 0 bases, and 6 bases lay outside the gene matches. The CDR3 totals 14 residues. The germline V gene encodes CDR1 SQVTM and CDR2 ANQGSEA. Only a few counts were recorded for this clonotype. What it recognizes is unknown. The chain recombines TRBV29-1 with TRBJ1-2, with 7 bases matching TRBD1. The TCR sequence derives from a man younger than 35 who received the YFV17D yellow fever vaccine. Specimen: CD8+ T cells sorted from PBMCs, collected 5 days after the yellow fever booster vaccination. In nucleotides, the CDR3 is TGCAGCGTTGAAGATGGGCGACAGGGATATGGCTACACCTTC. Amino acids: CSVEDGRQGYGYTF.